Presented here are 21 T cell receptor beta chains from one specimen sequenced in a study of regulatory T cells in long-lasting Graves disease. Time point here: newly diagnosed GD, antithyroid drugs for less than 3 months. RNA from PBMCs was the source of the TCR library. Combining iRepertoire HTBI primers with Arm-PCR of CDR3 regions, the authors built TCR beta libraries. TCRdb redid the calling of the multiplex PCR reads with MiXCR, one entry per CDR3 protein. The sample lists about 220,000 distinct CDR3 sequences; around 19% were seen once. This sample also belongs to another study, concerning T cells in Graves' hyperthyroidism and ophthalmopathy.

Sequenced here: peripheral blood mononuclear cells (PBMCs), sampled at new diagnosis, from a patient treated with antithyroid drugs. The receptors were sampled from a woman aged 30 to 39 with Graves disease.

The chain is built from TRBV20-1 and TRBJ1-2, with 8 bases aligning to TRBD1. CDR3 size: 15 residues. CDR1 and CDR2 (germline): DFQATT, SNEGSKA (reference sequence). The trim removed 0 bases at V and 6 bases at J, leaving 9 bases unmatched. For the CDR3, the DNA is TGCAGTGCTAGAGATCCCCAGGGGGCCTGGCATGGCTACACCTTC. It codes for CSARDPQGAWHGYTF.

There are many counts of this clonotype. The chain uses TRBV6-1 and TRBJ1-5, with TRBD1 matching over 9 bases. Germline loops: CDR1 MNHNS, CDR2 SASEGT. V dropped 8 bases and J dropped 1; count of bases not matched to a gene: 9. The CDR3 is made up of 16 amino acids. The CDR3 loop reads CASGGDRARSNQPQHF. The CDR3 DNA is TGTGCCAGCGGGGGGGACAGGGCGAGGAGCAATCAGCCCCAGCATTTT.

Points on this clonotype: This likely reflects a read error, since a far larger clone is one base away. The chain recombines TRBV7-9 with TRBJ2-1; 8 nucleotides match TRBD1. Germline lookup yields CDR1 SEHNR and CDR2 FQNEAQ (reference sequence). V gave up 8 bases and J gave up 7 bases; unmatched junction bases: 13. The CDR3 covers 15 residues. CDR3 bases: TGTGCCAGCGGTGGGATGCAGGGGGCGCGGAATGAGCAGTTCTTC. This sequence encodes CASGGMQGARNEQFF.

The rearrangement links TRBV12-3 or TRBV12-4 to TRBJ2-3; 7 bases match TRBD1. With 1 base clipped from V and 2 bases from J, the junction kept 6 bases outside the gene matches. This CDR3 is built from 16 residues. The CDR3 reads CASSLGQGVTTDTQYF. The CDR3 DNA reads as TGTGCCAGCAGTTTAGGACAGGGAGTCACCACAGATACGCAGTATTTT.

This clonotype was detected ten times or more. The chain links TRBV12-3 or TRBV12-4 to TRBJ1-2; a possible D gene is TRBD1 (5 bases). CDR3 length: 13 amino acids. The V and J ends lost 3 bases and 3 bases respectively, with 8 bases between them. The CDR3 coding sequence is TGTGCCAGCAGTTTTAGGGACTACTATGGCTACACCTTC. Translating gives CASSFRDYYGYTF.

This clonotype was counted ten times or more. This chain connects TRBV3-1 to TRBJ2-2; either TRBD1 or TRBD2 may fit D (5 bases each). The CDR3 runs 14 residues. Germline CDR1 is LGHDT and CDR2 is YNNKEL (reference sequence). Trimming pared 3 bases from V and 6 bases from J, leaving 11 bases between. This chain's CDR3 is CASSHGTLAGELFF. The CDR3 nucleotides are TGTGCCAGCAGCCATGGGACCCTCGCCGGGGAGCTGTTTTTT. The variable domain in full, completed from reference TRBV3-1 and TRBJ2-2, reads DTAVSQTPKYLVTQMGNDKSIKCEQNLGHDTMYWYKQDSKKFLKIMFSYNNKELIINETVPNRFSPKSPDKAHLNLHINSLELGDSAVYFCASSHGTLAGELFFGEGSRLTVL.

This clonotype was counted many times. V gene TRBV7-6 combines with J gene TRBJ2-1; 9 positions match TRBD1. J was trimmed by 6 bases and V by 3 bases; bases with no gene match: 3. CDR3 length equals 14 residues. Germline assignment: CDR1 SGHVS and CDR2 FNYEAQ. The CDR3 bases are TGTGCCAGCAGCTTGGACAGGGGTAGCAATGAGCAGTTCTTC. Translation gives CASSLDRGSNEQFF.

This clonotype was recorded many times. The chain links TRBV2 to TRBJ2-2; unclear D gene. V was shortened by 6 bases and J by 1 base, with 6 bases between the two germline ends. The CDR3 totals 13 residues. The germline gives CDR1 SNHLY, CDR2 FYNNEI. In DNA form, the CDR3 reads TGTGCCAGCAGAAGGGAGAACACCGGGGAGCTGTTTTTT. Translated: CASRRENTGELFF.

This clonotype appeared many times. V is TRBV2 and J is TRBJ1-2; D ambiguous. The CDR3 length is 14 residues. The germline V gene has CDR1 SNHLY and CDR2 FYNNEI. V was cut by 1 base and J by 2 bases, with 8 bases left in between. The CDR3 sequence: CASSEGIRNYGYTF. In DNA, the CDR3 is TGTGCCAGCAGTGAAGGCATTAGAAACTATGGCTACACCTTC.

Points on this clonotype: This sequence may be a read error, since a much larger clone differs from it by one base. This chain connects TRBV6-1 to TRBJ1-3; D not resolved. Per the germline V gene, CDR1 is MNHNS and CDR2 is SASEGT. The CDR3 consists of 13 residues. V dropped 8 bases and J dropped 2 bases, with 10 bases sitting between them. Here the CDR3 reads CASSAAPGNTIYF. Written as DNA, the CDR3 is TGTGCCAGCTCCGCAGCCCCTGGAAACACCATATATTTT.

With respect to this clonotype: This may arise from a read error, as a much more abundant clone is one base away. The CDR3 here is CASSQLVSRGAGGLFF. DNA of the CDR3: TGTGCCAGCAGCCAACTCGTCAGTCGCGGCGCCGGGGGGCTGTTTTTT. This rearrangement joins TRBV14 to TRBJ2-2; D might be TRBD2 (6 bases). This CDR3 is 16 amino acids long. Germline V CDR1 and CDR2: SGHDN, FVKESK.

This clonotype occurred a few times. A much larger clone lies one base from this, so it may be a read error. The J gene is TRBJ1-4, the V gene TRBV2; D not resolved. CDR1 SNHLY and CDR2 FYNNEI come from the germline V gene. The CDR3 is made up of 18 amino acids. The CDR3 protein is CASSGLTDSPATNERLFF. DNA for the CDR3: TGTGCCAGCAGTGGCCTGACGGATTCCCCTGCAACTAATGAAAGACTGTTTTTT.

This clonotype came up many times. This sequence joins TRBV10-3 and TRBJ1-5, with D possibly matching TRBD1 (5 bases). Germline values: CDR1 ENHRY, CDR2 SYGVKD. Trimming stripped 10 bases from V and 2 bases from J, with 15 bases between. This CDR3 is built from 14 residues. The CDR3 sequence: CASTDGGRNQPQHF. The CDR3 DNA reads TGTGCCAGCACCGACGGGGGACGCAATCAGCCCCAGCATTTT.

This clonotype was recorded a few times. The chain has TRBV9 and TRBJ2-3; perhaps D is TRBD1 or TRBD2 (5 bases each). Trimming removed 0 bases at V and 8 bases at J, with 19 bases between. The germline CDR1 and CDR2 sequences are SGDLS and YYNGEE. The CDR3 is 16 residues long. CDR3 DNA sequence: TGTGCCAGCAGCGTAGGGGGACCAGTGGAGTACGGTACGCAGTATTTT. Its protein product is CASSVGGPVEYGTQYF.

This clonotype was counted only a few times. The chain has TRBV6-2 or TRBV6-3 and TRBJ2-7; 11 bases fit TRBD2. Germline values: CDR1 MNHEY, CDR2 SVGEGT. This CDR3 region has 15 residues. V lost 4 bases and J lost 2; bases outside the gene matches: 4. CDR3 sequence (DNA): TGTGCCAGCAGTTTGACTAGCGGGGCTACCTACGAGCAGTACTTC. Translated, it gives CASSLTSGATYEQYF.

This clonotype has only a few counts. V is TRBV25-1 and J is TRBJ1-1; no clear D. V was pared by 5 bases and J by 5 bases, with 9 bases between. Germline V gene data show CDR1 as MGHDK and CDR2 as SYGVNS. This CDR3 spans 12 amino acids. CDR3 loop: CASSRSRTEAFF. The CDR3 DNA is TGTGCCAGCAGTCGAAGCAGGACTGAAGCTTTCTTT. Full variable domain (outside the CDR3, taken from reference TRBV25-1 and TRBJ1-1): EADIYQTPRYLVIGTGKKITLECSQTMGHDKMYWYQQDPGMELHLIHYSYGVNSTEKGDLSSESTVSRIRTEHFPLTLESARPSHTSQYLCASSRSRTEAFFGQGTRLTVV.

In its sample, this clonotype was seen once. The gene calls are TRBV9 and TRBJ2-7; tentatively, D is TRBD1 or TRBD2 (5 bases each). The CDR3 consists of 15 residues. Per the germline V gene, CDR1 is SGDLS and CDR2 is YYNGEE. Trimming removed 4 bases from V and 2 bases from J, with 16 bases in between. The CDR3 DNA reads TGTGCCAGCAGCCTAGGGGAGCTGGCCGCCTACGAGCAGTACTTC. Translated: CASSLGELAAYEQYF.

In the case of this clonotype: A much more abundant neighbour one base away suggests this may be a read error. The chain recombines TRBV19 with TRBJ2-2; D may be TRBD2 (5 bases). The germline gives CDR1 LNHDA, CDR2 SQIVND (reference sequence). This CDR3 has 13 residues. In DNA, the CDR3 is TGTGCCAGTAGTCAAAGGGTGACCGGGAAGCTGTTTTTT. This encodes CASSQRVTGKLFF.

This clonotype has a handful of counts. This may arise from a read error, as a much more abundant clone is one base away. It is likely a read error, because the conserved phenylalanine at the end of the CDR3 is missing. The chain combines TRBV20-1 with TRBJ2-5; no firm D call. The germline V gene has CDR1 DFQATT and CDR2 SNEGSKA (reference sequence). The CDR3 sequence is 13 residues long. The germline V and J ends were trimmed by 7 bases and 7 bases, with 19 bases remaining between them. CDR3 bases: TGCAGTGTAACAATGAGCGCCCCGCGGACCCAGTACCTC. It specifies CSVTMSAPRTQYL.

In this sample, this clonotype turned up a few times. A far larger clone is one nucleotide away, so this likely arose from a read error. No DNA is shown, since the ends of the CDR3 on it are uncertain; the CDR3 is the one TCRdb lists. The chain uses TRBV7-8 and TRBJ2-3. CDR1 and CDR2 (germline): SGHVS, FQNEAQ. The CDR3 extends over 14 residues, inclusive of both ends. The CDR3: CASSLFAMGTETFF.

This clonotype was counted at least ten times. The V call is TRBV7-2, the J call TRBJ2-7; D is uncertain. The V end lost 5 bases, the J end lost 7 bases, and 18 bases lay between the germline ends. The CDR3 contains 14 residues. Germline CDR1 and CDR2: SGHTA and FQGNSA. CDR3 residues: CASSTSVGSGEQYF. The CDR3, as DNA: TGTGCCAGCAGCACTTCCGTGGGGTCTGGGGAGCAGTACTTC.